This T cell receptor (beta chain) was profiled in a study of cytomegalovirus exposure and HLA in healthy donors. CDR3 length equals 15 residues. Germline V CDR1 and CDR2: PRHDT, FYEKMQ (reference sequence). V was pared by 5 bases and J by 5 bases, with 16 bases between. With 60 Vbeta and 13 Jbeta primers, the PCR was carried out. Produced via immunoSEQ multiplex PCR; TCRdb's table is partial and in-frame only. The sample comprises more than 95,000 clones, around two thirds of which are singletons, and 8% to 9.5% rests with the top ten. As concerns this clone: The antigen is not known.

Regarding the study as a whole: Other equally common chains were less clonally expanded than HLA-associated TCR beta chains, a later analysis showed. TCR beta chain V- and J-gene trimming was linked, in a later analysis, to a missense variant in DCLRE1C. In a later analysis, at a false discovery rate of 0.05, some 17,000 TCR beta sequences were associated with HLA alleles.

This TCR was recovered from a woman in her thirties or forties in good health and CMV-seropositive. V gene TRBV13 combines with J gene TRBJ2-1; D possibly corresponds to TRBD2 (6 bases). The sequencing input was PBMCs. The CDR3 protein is CASSLRDSSNNEQFF. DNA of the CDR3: TGTGCCAGCAGCCTCCGGGACTCTTCAAACAATGAGCAGTTCTTC.